What follows is one TCR beta chain and its context. Its target is not known. Researchers divided each subset's genomic DNA evenly across several immunoSEQ plates. Some clones are missing from TCRdb's copy, which holds only in-frame ones; the method was immunoSEQ multiplex PCR. The sample consists of just over 2,000,000 clones, less than 95% of them appearing once. Trimming left V 7 bases short and J 2 bases short, with 12 bases between. CDR1 LNHDA and CDR2 SQIVND come from the germline V gene (reference sequence). This CDR3 region has 13 residues. The naive CD8 fraction comprised CD45RO-negative cells positively selected for CCR7 and excluded terminally differentiated effector memory CD45RA+ cells. The data are from a study of shared clonotypes between healthy human individuals. General study points: Enrolling few donors narrowed the genetic and exposure-history diversity that was represented. Against clonotypes common to all four donors, non-shared ones had lower generation probabilities.

The receptor was isolated from a man in his late teens or twenties in good health. The gene calls are TRBV19 and TRBJ2-7; either TRBD1 or TRBD2 may fit D (5 bases each). Sequencing was done on a sample of naive CD8+ T cells sorted from blood. The CDR3 region is CASNPGPAYEQYF. Written as DNA, the CDR3 is TGTGCCAGTAATCCGGGGCCGGCCTACGAGCAGTACTTC.